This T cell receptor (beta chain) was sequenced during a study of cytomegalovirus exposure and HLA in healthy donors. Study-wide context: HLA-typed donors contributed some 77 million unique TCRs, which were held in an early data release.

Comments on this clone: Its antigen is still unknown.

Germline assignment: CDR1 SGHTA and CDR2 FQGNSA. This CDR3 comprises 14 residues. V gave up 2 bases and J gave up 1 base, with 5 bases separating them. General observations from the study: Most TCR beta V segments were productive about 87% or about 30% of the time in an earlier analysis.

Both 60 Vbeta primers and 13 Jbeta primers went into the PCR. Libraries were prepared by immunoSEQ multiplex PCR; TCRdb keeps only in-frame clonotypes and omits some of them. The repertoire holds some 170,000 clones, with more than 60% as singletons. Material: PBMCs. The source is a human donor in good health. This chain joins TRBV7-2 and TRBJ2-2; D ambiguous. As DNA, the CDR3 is TGTGCCAGCAGCTTAATTCTGAACACCGGGGAGCTGTTTTTT. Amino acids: CASSLILNTGELFF.